There are a few counts of the clone carrying this TCR beta chain. The entry originates in a study of identical twins. CDR1 and CDR2 (germline): MNHEY, SMNVEV (reference sequence). The CDR3 consists of 15 residues. V lost 1 base, J lost 0 bases, and 4 bases lay in between. Everyone who donated was a healthy Caucasian. TCRdb fed the 5' RACE reads into MiXCR, producing one record per CDR3 protein. The profile shows some 710,000 distinct CDR3 sequences, roughly 6% of them singletons. Sequences were obtained from naive T cells sorted from blood. The chain recombines TRBV27 with TRBJ2-6; D gene uncertain. The receptor was isolated from a man in his late teens or twenties in good health. CDR3 residues: CASSLYPSGANVLTF. The CDR3, as DNA: TGTGCCAGCAGTTTATATCCCTCTGGGGCCAACGTCCTGACTTTC.